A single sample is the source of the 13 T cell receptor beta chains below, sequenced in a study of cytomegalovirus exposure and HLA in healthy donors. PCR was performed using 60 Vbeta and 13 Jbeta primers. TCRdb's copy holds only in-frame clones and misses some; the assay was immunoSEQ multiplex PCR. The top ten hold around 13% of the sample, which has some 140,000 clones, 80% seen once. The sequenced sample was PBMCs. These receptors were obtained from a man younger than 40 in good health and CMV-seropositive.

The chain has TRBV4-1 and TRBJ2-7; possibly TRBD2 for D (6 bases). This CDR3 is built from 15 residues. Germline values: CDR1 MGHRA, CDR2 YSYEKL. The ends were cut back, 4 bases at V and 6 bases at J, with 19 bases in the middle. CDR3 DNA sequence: TGCGCCAGCAGCCCCTTAAAGGGAGGCCCCTCCGAGCAGTACTTC. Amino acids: CASSPLKGGPSEQYF.

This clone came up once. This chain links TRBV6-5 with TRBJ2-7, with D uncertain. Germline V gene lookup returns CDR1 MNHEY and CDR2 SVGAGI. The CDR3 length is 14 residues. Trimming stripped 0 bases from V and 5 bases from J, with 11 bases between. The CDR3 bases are TGTGCCAGCAGTTACTCGAGCGTAACCCACGAGCAGTACTTC. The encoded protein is CASSYSSVTHEQYF.

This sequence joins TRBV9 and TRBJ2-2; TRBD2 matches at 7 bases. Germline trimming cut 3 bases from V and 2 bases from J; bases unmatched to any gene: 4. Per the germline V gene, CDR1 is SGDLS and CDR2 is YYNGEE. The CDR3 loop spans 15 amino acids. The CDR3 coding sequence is TGTGCCAGCAGCGGACTAGCAACCAACACCGGGGAGCTGTTTTTT. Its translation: CASSGLATNTGELFF.

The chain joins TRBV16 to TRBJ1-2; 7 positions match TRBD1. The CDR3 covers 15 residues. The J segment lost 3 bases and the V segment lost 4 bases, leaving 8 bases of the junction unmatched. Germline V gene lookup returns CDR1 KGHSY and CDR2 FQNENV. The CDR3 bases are TGTGCCAGCAGCCGAATGACAGGGTTTGACTATGGCTACACCTTC. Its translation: CASSRMTGFDYGYTF. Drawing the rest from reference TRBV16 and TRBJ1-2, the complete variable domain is GEEVAQTPKHLVRGEGQKAKLYCAPIKGHSYVFWYQQVLKNEFKFLISFQNENVFDETGMPKERFSAKCLPNSPCSLEIQATKLEDSAVYFCASSRMTGFDYGYTFGSGTRLTVV.

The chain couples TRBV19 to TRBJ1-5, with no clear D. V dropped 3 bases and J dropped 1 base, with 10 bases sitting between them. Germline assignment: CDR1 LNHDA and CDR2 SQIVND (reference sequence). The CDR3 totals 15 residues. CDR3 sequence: CASSISRSSNQPQHF. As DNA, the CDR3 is TGTGCCAGTAGTATCAGCAGGTCGAGCAATCAGCCCCAGCATTTT.

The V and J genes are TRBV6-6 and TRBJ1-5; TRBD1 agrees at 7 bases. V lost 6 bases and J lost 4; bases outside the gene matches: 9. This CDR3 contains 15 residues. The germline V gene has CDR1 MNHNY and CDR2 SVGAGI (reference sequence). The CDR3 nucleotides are TGTGCCAGCAGCTCCCAACAGGGGTGGAATCAGCCCCAGCATTTT. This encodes CASSSQQGWNQPQHF.

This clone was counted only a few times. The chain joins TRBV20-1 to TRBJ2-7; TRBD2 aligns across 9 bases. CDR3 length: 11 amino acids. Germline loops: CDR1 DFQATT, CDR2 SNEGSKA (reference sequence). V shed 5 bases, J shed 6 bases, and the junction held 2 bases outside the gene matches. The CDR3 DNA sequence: TGCAGTGCTGGTAGCGGGAGCGAGCAGTACTTC. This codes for CSAGSGSEQYF.

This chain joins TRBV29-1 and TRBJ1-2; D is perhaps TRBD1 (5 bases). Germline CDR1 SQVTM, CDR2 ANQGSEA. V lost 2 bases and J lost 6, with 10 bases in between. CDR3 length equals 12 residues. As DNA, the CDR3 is TGCAGCGTTGAAAGGGGTTCTGATGGCTACACCTTC. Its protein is CSVERGSDGYTF.

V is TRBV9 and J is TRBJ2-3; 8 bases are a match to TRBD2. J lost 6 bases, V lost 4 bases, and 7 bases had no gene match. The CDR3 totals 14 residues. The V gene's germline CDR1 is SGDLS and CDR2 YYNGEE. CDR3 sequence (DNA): TGTGCCAGCAGCAGGACGGGAGGGCCGGATACGCAGTATTTT. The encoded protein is CASSRTGGPDTQYF.

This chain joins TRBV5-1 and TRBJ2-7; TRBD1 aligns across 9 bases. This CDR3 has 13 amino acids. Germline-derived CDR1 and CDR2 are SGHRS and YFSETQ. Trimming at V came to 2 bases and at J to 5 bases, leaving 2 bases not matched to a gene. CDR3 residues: CASSFGDRDEQYF. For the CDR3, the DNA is TGCGCCAGCAGCTTTGGGGACAGGGACGAGCAGTACTTC.

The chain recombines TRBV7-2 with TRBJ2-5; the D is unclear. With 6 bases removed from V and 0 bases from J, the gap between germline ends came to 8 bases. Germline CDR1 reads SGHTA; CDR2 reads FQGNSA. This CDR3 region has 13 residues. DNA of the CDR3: TGTGCCAGCAGACTCGTGAACCAAGAGACCCAGTACTTC. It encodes CASRLVNQETQYF. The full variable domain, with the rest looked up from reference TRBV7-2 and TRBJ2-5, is GAGVSQSPSNKVTEKGKDVELRCDPISGHTALYWYRQSLGQGLEFLIYFQGNSAPDKSGLPSDRFSAERTGGSVSTLTIQRTQQEDSAVYLCASRLVNQETQYFGPGTRLLVL.

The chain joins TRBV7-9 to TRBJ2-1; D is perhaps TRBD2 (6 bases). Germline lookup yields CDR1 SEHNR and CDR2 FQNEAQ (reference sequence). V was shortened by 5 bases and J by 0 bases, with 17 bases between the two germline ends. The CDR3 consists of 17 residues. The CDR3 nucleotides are TGTGCCAGCAGCCCCTATAGCGGAAGGGACTCCTACAATGAGCAGTTCTTC. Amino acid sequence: CASSPYSGRDSYNEQFF.

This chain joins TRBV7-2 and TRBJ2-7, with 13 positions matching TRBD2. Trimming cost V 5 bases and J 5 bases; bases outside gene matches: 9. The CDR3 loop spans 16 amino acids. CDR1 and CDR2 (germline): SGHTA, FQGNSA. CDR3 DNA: TGTGCCAGCAGCCAACTGGGACTAGCGGGAACTAACGAGCAGTACTTC. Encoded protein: CASSQLGLAGTNEQYF.